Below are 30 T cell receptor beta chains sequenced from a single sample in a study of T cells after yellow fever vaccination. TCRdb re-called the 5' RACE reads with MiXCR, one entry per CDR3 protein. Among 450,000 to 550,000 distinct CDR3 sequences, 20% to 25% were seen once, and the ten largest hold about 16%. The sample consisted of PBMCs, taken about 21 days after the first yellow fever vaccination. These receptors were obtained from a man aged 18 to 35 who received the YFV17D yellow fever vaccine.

CDR3 protein: CAWSVGLQETQYF. The CDR3 DNA sequence: TGTGCCTGGAGTGTTGGTTTGCAAGAGACCCAGTACTTC. The chain has TRBV30 and TRBJ2-5; D is unresolved. CDR1 is GTSNPN, CDR2 SVGIG, per germline (reference sequence). V gave up 0 bases and J gave up 2 bases, with 7 bases separating them. CDR3 size: 13 residues.

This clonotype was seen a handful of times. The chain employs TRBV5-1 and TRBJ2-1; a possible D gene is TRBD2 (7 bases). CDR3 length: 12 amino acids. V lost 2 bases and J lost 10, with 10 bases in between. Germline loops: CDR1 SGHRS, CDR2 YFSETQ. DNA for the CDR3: TGCGCCAGCAGCTTTGGGGGGGGCGAGCAGTTCTTC. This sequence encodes CASSFGGGEQFF.

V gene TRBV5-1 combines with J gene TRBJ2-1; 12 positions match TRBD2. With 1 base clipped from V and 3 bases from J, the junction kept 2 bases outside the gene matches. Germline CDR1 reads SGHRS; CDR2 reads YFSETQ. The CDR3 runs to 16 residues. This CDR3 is CASSLLLAGGYNEQFF. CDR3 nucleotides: TGCGCCAGCAGCTTGTTACTAGCGGGGGGCTACAATGAGCAGTTCTTC.

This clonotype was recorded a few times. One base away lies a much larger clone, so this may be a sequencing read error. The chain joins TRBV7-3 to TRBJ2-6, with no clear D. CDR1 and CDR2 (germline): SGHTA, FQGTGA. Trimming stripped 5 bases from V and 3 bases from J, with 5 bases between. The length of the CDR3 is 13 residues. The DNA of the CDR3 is TGTGCCAGCAGCCCCTATGGGGCCAACGTCCTGACTTTC. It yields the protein CASSPYGANVLTF.

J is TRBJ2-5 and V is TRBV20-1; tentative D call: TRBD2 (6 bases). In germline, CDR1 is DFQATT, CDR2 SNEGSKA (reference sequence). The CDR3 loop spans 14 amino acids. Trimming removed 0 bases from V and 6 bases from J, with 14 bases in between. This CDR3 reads CSARDWRGEKTQYF. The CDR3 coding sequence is TGCAGTGCTAGAGATTGGCGGGGAGAGAAGACCCAGTACTTC.

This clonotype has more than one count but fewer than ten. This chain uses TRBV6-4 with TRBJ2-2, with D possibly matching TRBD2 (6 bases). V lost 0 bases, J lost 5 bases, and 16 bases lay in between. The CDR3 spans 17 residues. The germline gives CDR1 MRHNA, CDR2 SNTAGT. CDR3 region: CASSDSIPGTGTGELFF. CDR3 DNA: TGTGCCAGCAGTGACTCGATTCCAGGGACTGGGACCGGGGAGCTGTTTTTT.

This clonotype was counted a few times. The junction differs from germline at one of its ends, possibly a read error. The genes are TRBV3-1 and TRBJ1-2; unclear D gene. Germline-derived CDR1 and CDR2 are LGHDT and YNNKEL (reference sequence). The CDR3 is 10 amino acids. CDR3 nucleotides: TGTGCCAGGAGCCCGGATAGCTACACCTTC. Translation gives CARSPDSYTF. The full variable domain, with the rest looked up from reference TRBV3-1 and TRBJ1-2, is DTAVSQTPKYLVTQMGNDKSIKCEQNLGHDTMYWYKQDSKKFLKIMFSYNNKELIINETVPNRFSPKSPDKAHLNLHINSLELGDSAVYFCARSPDSYTFGSGTRLTVV.

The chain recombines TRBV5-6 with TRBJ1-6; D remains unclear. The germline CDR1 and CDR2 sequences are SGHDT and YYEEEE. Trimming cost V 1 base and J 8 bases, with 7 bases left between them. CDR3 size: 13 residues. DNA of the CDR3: TGTGCCAGCAGCTTGTGGGAGGATTCACCCCTCCACTTT. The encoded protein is CASSLWEDSPLHF.

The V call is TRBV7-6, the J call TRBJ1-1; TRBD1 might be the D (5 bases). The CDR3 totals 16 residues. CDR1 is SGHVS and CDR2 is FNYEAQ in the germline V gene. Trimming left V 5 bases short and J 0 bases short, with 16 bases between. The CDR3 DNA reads TGTGCCAGCAGCCCCAGTCGGGGCCCTCTGAACACTGAAGCTTTCTTT. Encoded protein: CASSPSRGPLNTEAFF.

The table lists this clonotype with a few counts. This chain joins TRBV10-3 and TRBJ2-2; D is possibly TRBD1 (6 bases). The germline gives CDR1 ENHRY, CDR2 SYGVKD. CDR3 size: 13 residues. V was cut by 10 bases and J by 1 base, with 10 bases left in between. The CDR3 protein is CATRTENTGELFF. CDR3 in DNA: TGTGCCACCCGGACAGAGAACACCGGGGAGCTGTTTTTT.

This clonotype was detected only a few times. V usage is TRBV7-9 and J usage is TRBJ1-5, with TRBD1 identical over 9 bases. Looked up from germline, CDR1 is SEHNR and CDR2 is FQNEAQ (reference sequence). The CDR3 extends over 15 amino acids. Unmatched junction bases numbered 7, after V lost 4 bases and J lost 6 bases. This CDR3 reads CASSSTRQGGQPQHF. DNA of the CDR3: TGTGCCAGCAGCTCAACCCGACAGGGGGGTCAGCCCCAGCATTTT.

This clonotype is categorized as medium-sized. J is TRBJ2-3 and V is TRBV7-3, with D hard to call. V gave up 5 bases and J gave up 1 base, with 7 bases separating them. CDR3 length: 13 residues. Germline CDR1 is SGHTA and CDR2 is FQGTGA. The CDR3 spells CASSLYGTDTQYF. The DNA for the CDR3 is TGTGCCAGCAGCCTCTATGGCACAGATACGCAGTATTTT.

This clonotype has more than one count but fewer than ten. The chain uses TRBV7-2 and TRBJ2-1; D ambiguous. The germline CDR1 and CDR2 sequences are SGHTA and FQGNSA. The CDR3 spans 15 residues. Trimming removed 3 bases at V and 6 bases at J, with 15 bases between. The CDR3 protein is CASSFAGPPLNEQFF. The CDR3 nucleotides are TGTGCCAGCAGCTTCGCCGGCCCGCCTCTCAATGAGCAGTTCTTC. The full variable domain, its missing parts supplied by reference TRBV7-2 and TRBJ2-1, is GAGVSQSPSNKVTEKGKDVELRCDPISGHTALYWYRQSLGQGLEFLIYFQGNSAPDKSGLPSDRFSAERTGGSVSTLTIQRTQQEDSAVYLCASSFAGPPLNEQFFGPGTRLTVL.

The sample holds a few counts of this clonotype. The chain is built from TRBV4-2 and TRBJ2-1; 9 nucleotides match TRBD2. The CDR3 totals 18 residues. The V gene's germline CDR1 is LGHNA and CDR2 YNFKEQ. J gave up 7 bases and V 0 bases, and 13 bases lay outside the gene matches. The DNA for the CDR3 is TGTGCCAGCAGCCAAGATCCCCTAGCGGGGATAATCTATAATGAGCAGTTCTTC. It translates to CASSQDPLAGIIYNEQFF.

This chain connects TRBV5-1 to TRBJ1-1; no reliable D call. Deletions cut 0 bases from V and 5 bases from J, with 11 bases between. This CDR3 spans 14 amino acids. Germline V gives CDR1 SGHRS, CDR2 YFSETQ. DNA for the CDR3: TGCGCCAGCAGCTTGGAACATATCGGGACTGAAGCTTTCTTT. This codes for CASSLEHIGTEAFF.

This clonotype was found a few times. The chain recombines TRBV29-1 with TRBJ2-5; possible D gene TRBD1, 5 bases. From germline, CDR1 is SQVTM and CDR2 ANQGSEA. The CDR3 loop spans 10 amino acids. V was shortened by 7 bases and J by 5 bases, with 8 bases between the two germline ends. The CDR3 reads CSAQVETQYF. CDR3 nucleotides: TGCAGCGCACAGGTCGAGACCCAGTACTTC.

CDR3 amino acids: CASTLSGVSYNEQFF. The CDR3 nucleotides read TGCGCCAGCACCCTGAGCGGGGTCAGCTACAATGAGCAGTTCTTC. This chain connects TRBV5-1 to TRBJ2-1; TRBD2 matches 7 bases. Unmatched junction bases numbered 9, after V lost 6 bases and J lost 3 bases. The length of the CDR3 is 15 residues. CDR1 is SGHRS, CDR2 YFSETQ, per germline.

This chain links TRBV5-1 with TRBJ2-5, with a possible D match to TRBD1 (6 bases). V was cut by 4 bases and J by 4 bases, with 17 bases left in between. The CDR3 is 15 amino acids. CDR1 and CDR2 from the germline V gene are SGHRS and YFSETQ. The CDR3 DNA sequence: TGCGCCAGCAGCACAGGGACGGTTGGGGGAGAGACCCAGTACTTC. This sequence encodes CASSTGTVGGETQYF.

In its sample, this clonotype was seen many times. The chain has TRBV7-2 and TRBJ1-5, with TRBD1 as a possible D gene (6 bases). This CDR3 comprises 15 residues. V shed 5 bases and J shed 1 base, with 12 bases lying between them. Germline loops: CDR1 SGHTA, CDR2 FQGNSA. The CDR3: CASSTQGVSNQPQHF. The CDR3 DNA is TGTGCCAGCAGCACACAGGGAGTAAGCAATCAGCCCCAGCATTTT.

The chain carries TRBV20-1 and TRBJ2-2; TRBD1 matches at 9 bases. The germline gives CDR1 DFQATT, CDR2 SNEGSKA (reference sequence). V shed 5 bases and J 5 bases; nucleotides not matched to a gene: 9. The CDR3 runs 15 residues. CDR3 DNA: TGCAGTGCTCGAACCACAGGGGGCGAGACCGGGGAGCTGTTTTTT. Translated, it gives CSARTTGGETGELFF.

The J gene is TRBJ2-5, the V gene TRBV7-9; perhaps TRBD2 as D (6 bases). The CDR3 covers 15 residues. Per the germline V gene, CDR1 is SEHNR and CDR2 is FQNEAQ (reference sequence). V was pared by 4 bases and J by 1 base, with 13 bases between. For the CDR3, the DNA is TGTGCCAGCAGCTCACGACTAGAGCCCCAAGAGACCCAGTACTTC. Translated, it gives CASSSRLEPQETQYF.

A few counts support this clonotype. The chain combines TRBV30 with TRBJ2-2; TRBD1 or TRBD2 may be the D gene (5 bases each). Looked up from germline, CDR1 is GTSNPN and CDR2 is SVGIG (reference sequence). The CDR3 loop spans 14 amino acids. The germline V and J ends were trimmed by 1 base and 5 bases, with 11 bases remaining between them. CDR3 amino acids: CAWSGGWRTGELFF. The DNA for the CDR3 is TGTGCCTGGAGTGGGGGGTGGAGGACCGGGGAGCTGTTTTTT.

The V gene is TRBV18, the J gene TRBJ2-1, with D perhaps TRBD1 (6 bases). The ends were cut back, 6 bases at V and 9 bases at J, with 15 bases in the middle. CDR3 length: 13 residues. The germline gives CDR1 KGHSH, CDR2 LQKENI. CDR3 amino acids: CASSIGQQGEQFF. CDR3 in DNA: TGTGCCAGCTCGATAGGACAGCAGGGTGAGCAGTTCTTC. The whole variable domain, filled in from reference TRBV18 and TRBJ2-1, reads NAGVMQNPRHLVRRRGQEARLRCSPMKGHSHVYWYRQLPEEGLKFMVYLQKENIIDESGMPKERFSAEFPKEGPSILRIQQVVRGDSAAYFCASSIGQQGEQFFGPGTRLTVL.

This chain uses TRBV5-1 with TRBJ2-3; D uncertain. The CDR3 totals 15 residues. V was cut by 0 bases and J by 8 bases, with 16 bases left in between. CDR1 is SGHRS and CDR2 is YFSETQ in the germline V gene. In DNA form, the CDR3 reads TGCGCCAGCAGCTTGGAATGGGAACCTTTGGGTACGCAGTATTTT. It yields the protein CASSLEWEPLGTQYF.

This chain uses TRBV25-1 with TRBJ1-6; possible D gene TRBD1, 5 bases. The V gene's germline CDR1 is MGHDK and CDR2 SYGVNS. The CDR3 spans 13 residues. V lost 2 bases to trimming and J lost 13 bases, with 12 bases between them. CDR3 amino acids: CASSEGGAGPLHF. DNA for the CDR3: TGTGCCAGCAGTGAAGGGGGAGCGGGGCCCCTCCACTTT. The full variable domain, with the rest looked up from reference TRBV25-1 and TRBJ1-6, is EADIYQTPRYLVIGTGKKITLECSQTMGHDKMYWYQQDPGMELHLIHYSYGVNSTEKGDLSSESTVSRIRTEHFPLTLESARPSHTSQYLCASSEGGAGPLHFGNGTRLTVT.

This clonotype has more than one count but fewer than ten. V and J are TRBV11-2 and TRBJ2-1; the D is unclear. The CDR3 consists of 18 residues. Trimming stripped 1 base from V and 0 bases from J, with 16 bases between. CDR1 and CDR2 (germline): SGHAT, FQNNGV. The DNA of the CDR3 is TGTGCCAGCAGCTTAGGGATTTTCAAAAAAAGCTCCTACAATGAGCAGTTCTTC. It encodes CASSLGIFKKSSYNEQFF. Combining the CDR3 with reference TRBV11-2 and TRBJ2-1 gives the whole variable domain EAGVAQSPRYKIIEKRQSVAFWCNPISGHATLYWYQQILGQGPKLLIQFQNNGVVDDSQLPKDRFSAERLKGVDSTLKIQPAKLEDSAVYLCASSLGIFKKSSYNEQFFGPGTRLTVL.

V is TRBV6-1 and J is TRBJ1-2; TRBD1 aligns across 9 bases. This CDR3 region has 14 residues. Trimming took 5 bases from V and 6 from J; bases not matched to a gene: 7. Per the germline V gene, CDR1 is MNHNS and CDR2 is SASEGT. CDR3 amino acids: CASSQPTGGNGYTF. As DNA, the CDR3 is TGTGCCAGCAGTCAGCCGACAGGGGGGAATGGCTACACCTTC.

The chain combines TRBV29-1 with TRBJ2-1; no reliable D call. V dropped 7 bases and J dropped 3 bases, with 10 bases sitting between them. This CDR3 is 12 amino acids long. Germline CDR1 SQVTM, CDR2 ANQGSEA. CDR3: CSAFGSYNEQFF. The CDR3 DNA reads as TGCAGCGCCTTCGGCAGCTACAATGAGCAGTTCTTC.

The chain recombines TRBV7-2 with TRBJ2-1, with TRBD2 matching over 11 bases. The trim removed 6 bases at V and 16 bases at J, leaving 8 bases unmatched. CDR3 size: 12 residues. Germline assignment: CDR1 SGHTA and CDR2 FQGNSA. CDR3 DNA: TGTGCCAGCAGTCGTAGCGGGGGGGCAATCTTCTTC. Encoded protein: CASSRSGGAIFF.

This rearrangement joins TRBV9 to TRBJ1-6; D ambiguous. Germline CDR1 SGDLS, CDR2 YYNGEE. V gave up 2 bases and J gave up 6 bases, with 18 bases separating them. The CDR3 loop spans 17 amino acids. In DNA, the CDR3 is TGTGCCAGCAGCGTCCATCCCTCGGGGTCGGCTAATTCACCCCTCCACTTT. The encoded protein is CASSVHPSGSANSPLHF.